The clone carrying this T cell receptor beta chain is medium-sized by share. Its specificity is not known. V gave up 5 bases and J gave up 7 bases, with 17 bases separating them. This CDR3 contains 14 residues. Findings of the study overall: Under 2.4% of tumor Treg sequences matched blood Tregs or memory cells. Tumor Tregs overlapped most with tumor, then blood, naive CD4+ cells. Tumor memory CD4+ T cell TCR gene usage clustered with blood and lymph node memory CD4+ cells and lymph node naive CD4+ cells.

The TRBV12-4/TRBJ1-2 clonotypes were amplified using barcode primers with ligated adaptors. From the multiplex PCR reads, TCRdb called clonotypes with MiXCR, one entry per CDR3 protein. The sample holds more than 1,000 distinct CDR3 sequences, approximately 22% seen once. The sequence came from a female donor with breast cancer. The sequenced sample consisted of memory CD4+ T cells sorted from blood. Subset indicated: memory CD4+ T cells, CD4+CD45RO+CD25-. The chain combines TRBV12-3 or TRBV12-4 with TRBJ1-2; D ambiguous. The CDR3 DNA reads as TGTGCCAGCAGTCATGGGAGGCGGGTACTTGGCTACACCTTC. This sequence encodes CASSHGRRVLGYTF.